This entry is about one T cell receptor beta chain. Its antigen is still unknown. Nothing much larger sits one base from this clone, and base qualities are not available. Libraries were built with the immunoSEQ multiplex PCR assay. The original pipeline was this. A statistical classification framework was built for diagnosing cytomegalovirus status from the catalog of TCR beta chain sequences. What TCRdb holds here is the immuneACCESS table cut down to in-frame rearrangements. Part of the clones is not present; checked against another copy, under half of the missing clones reflect an unresolved V gene, and the others are unexplained. That table supplies the V and J calls and clone size; D and trimming were determined from the DNA. For this sample the table gives 70,000 to 75,000 clones, of which about 95% were detected only once. Clones ranked in the top ten supply approximately 0.93% of the sample.

Reading the germline V gene gives CDR1 SGHDT and CDR2 YYEEEE. The CDR3 goes from the cysteine to the phenylalanine over 14 residues. The kept DNA is CDR3 alone, 42 bases in frame from the first base. V loses 0 bases, J loses 12 bases, and the germline ends lie 18 bases apart. The sample originates from a study of cytomegalovirus exposure and HLA in healthy donors (dated by TCRdb to between 2016 and 2019). Background on the whole study: The 500 to 700 repertoires of the first cohort and the 95 to 150 validation repertoires were produced on the same platform, according to a later analysis. The study combined high-throughput TCR immunosequencing, statistical association of individual TCRs with disease status, and machine learning to predict cytomegalovirus infection status. The aim of the study was to test whether cataloging public T cell receptors could identify signatures of past pathogen exposure. In addition to the first cohort of approximately 670 subjects, a separate validation cohort of some 120 different subjects was used.

Study-wide findings and limitations: Most TCR sequences were observed very rarely across donors, whereas some public TCRs were present in many individuals. In the study, some 160 TCR beta chains were listed as associated with cytomegalovirus. Of the cluster scores, 90% to 95% were above 0 in a later analysis, which found that TCRs clustered in the first cohort also tended to co-occur in the approximately 130 validation repertoires. Three of the identified cytomegalovirus-associated TCR beta chains were confirmed in vitro to be specific for cytomegalovirus antigens. It was suggested by the authors that the approach could potentially be generalized to other disease states and immunological phenotypes. All 110 or so repertoires were used to score co-occurrence in the validation cohort in a later analysis, because that analysis had no HLA typing for the cohort. In both the original and validation cohorts, the classifier was reported to diagnose cytomegalovirus status with high specificity and sensitivity.

The donors belonged to the validation cohort of about 130 subjects, which was separate from the 666-subject first cohort. The sequenced sample was PBMCs. The TCR originated in a woman aged 18-30 years in good health and CMV-seronegative. Recombination linked TRBV5-6 to TRBJ1-1, and the D gene may be TRBD1, 6 bases matching. The sequenced DNA: TGTGCCAGCAGCTTGGGGCTGGGGGCTGGCGGAACTTTCTTT. This codes for CASSLGLGAGGTFF.